The entry below gives a single TCR beta chain sequence along with its context. What it recognizes is unknown. This sample stems from a study of cytomegalovirus exposure and HLA in healthy donors. At the level of the study: Early on, a data release was issued that held tens of millions of unique TCRs from HLA-typed donors.

The PCR made use of 60 Vbeta and 13 Jbeta primers. Generated by immunoSEQ multiplex PCR, the TCRdb table keeps only in-frame clones and is missing some. The profile covers 150,000 to 200,000 clones, with approximately 71% appearing a single time and over 1.2% taken by the ten largest. This CDR3 region has 13 residues. Germline V gene lookup returns CDR1 MNHEY and CDR2 SVGAGI. Trimming cost V 6 bases and J 6 bases, with 11 bases left between them. Study findings and constraints: Altogether, about 160 TCR beta chains were recorded as cytomegalovirus-associated. CMV antigen specificity of three CMV-associated chains was confirmed in vitro.

This TCR came from a middle-aged man in good health and CMV-seronegative. The V and J genes are TRBV6-5 and TRBJ1-4; no clear D. Specimen: PBMCs. The CDR3, as DNA: TGTGCCAGCAGAGGTTGGGCTGATGAAAAACTGTTTTTT. This codes for CASRGWADEKLFF.